This TCR beta chain was obtained from a study of T cells in Graves' hyperthyroidism and ophthalmopathy. TCR beta CDR3 regions were amplified from RNA transcripts. The HTBI primer set served for first-round RT-PCR of the TCR CDR3. TCRdb reprocessed the multiplex PCR reads via MiXCR and lists one record per CDR3 protein. The sample shows nearly 600,000 distinct CDR3 sequences, 14% of them seen only once. Ophthalmopathy patients had Clinical Activity Score at least 3, NOSPECS grade at least 4, duration under 3 months. Clinicians diagnosed patients from clinical symptoms, serum thyroxine and TRAb, thyroid ultrasound and orbital computed tomography. The V gene lost 5 bases and the J gene lost 8 bases, with 19 bases spanning the gap. The germline CDR1 and CDR2 sequences are SGHVS and FNYEAQ. This CDR3 contains 15 residues.

The rearrangement links TRBV7-6 to TRBJ1-3; D possibly corresponds to TRBD1 (5 bases). Material for sequencing was blood. This clonotype originated in a woman younger than 35 with Graves' ophthalmopathy. CDR3 residues: CASSQSGIPGDTIYF. CDR3 nucleotides: TGTGCCAGCAGCCAATCCGGGATCCCGGGGGACACCATATATTTT.